These 29 T cell receptor beta chains came from one sample sequenced in a study of blood T cell repertoires in COVID-19. The protocol was immunoSEQ multiplex PCR, while the TCRdb copy is restricted to in-frame clones and leaves out a portion. The sample gives 150,000 to 170,000 clones, under 85% of which show up once; 3.7% is in the top ten. Sequenced sample: peripheral blood. The source is a woman older than 75 with acute or convalescent COVID-19.

The chain is built from TRBV7-9 and TRBJ1-2; 7 bases align to TRBD1. The CDR3 spans 14 residues. V shed 5 bases, J shed 7 bases, and the junction held 10 bases outside the gene matches. Germline lookup yields CDR1 SEHNR and CDR2 FQNEAQ (reference sequence). DNA of the CDR3: TGTGCCAGCAGCACAACAGGGGAATTTCGTGGCTACACCTTC. Translating it yields CASSTTGEFRGYTF.

The genes are TRBV6-5 and TRBJ1-4; 8 bases agree with TRBD1. The trim removed 6 bases at V and 8 bases at J, leaving 5 bases unmatched. Germline V gene sequence: CDR1 MNHEY, CDR2 SVGAGI. The CDR3 loop spans 13 amino acids. The CDR3 loop is CASRTRGREKLFF. Here the CDR3 DNA reads TGTGCCAGCAGAACCAGGGGGCGCGAAAAACTGTTTTTT.

This clone was seen more than once but under ten times. The V call is TRBV5-5, the J call TRBJ1-4, with D perhaps matching TRBD1 (5 bases). The CDR3 contains 18 residues. Between the trimmed V and J ends, which lost 1 base and 1 base, there was a span of 17 bases. Germline values: CDR1 SGHKS, CDR2 YYEKEE (reference sequence). CDR3 nucleotide sequence: TGTGCCAGCAGCTTGATCGTTGTAGGGGAAAGAACTAATGAAAAACTGTTTTTT. Protein product: CASSLIVVGERTNEKLFF. Full variable domain (missing parts from reference TRBV5-5 and TRBJ1-4): DAGVTQSPTHLIKTRGQQVTLRCSPISGHKSVSWYQQVLGQGPQFIFQYYEKEERGRGNFPDRFSARQFPNYSSELNVNALLLGDSALYLCASSLIVVGERTNEKLFFGSGTQLSVL.

The V call is TRBV4-3, the J call TRBJ2-1; 14 bases line up with TRBD2. The CDR3 length is 15 residues. J was trimmed by 0 bases and V by 8 bases; bases with no gene match: 0. Germline CDR1 is LGHNA and CDR2 is YSLEER. CDR3 sequence reads: CASGTSGGSYNEQFF. Here the CDR3 DNA reads TGCGCCAGCGGGACTAGCGGGGGCTCCTACAATGAGCAGTTCTTC.

The rearrangement joins TRBV5-1 to TRBJ2-7; TRBD2 aligns across 7 bases. The CDR3 contains 16 residues. Looked up from germline, CDR1 is SGHRS and CDR2 is YFSETQ. The trim removed 0 bases at V and 5 bases at J, leaving 11 bases unmatched. In DNA, the CDR3 is TGCGCCAGCAGCTTGGCCACCCGGGGGGTTGTGGACGAGCAGTACTTC. Its translation: CASSLATRGVVDEQYF.

V usage is TRBV11-2 and J usage is TRBJ1-2, with TRBD1 identical over 8 bases. Losses at the gene ends were 3 bases for V and 3 bases for J; bases not matched to a gene: 0. The CDR3 is 13 amino acids. From germline, CDR1 is SGHAT and CDR2 FQNNGV. CDR3 nucleotide sequence: TGTGCCAGCAGCTTGACAGGGGACTATGGCTACACCTTC. Translating it yields CASSLTGDYGYTF.

The V gene is TRBV6-5, the J gene TRBJ1-4; tentatively, D is TRBD1 (5 bases). Germline CDR1 and CDR2: MNHEY and SVGAGI. The CDR3 consists of 15 residues. With 5 bases removed from V and 4 bases from J, the gap between germline ends came to 14 bases. CDR3 residues: CASSNTGRRNEKLFF. CDR3 nucleotides: TGTGCCAGCAGTAACACAGGAAGACGTAATGAAAAACTGTTTTTT.

This clone came up once. The chain uses TRBV4-2 and TRBJ1-4, with 7 bases matching TRBD1. Germline trimming cut 1 base from V and 10 bases from J; bases unmatched to any gene: 9. CDR1 is LGHNA and CDR2 is YNFKEQ in the germline V gene. The CDR3 has 15 residues. The CDR3 bases are TGTGCCAGCAGCCAAGGACAGGGCCCGTCGGGAAAACTGTTTTTT. Its translation is CASSQGQGPSGKLFF.

The genes are TRBV6-5 and TRBJ1-6; 8 nucleotides line up with TRBD1. After removal of 5 bases from V and 7 bases from J, the junction contained 7 bases not matched to a gene. Per germline, CDR1 MNHEY and CDR2 SVGAGI. This CDR3 has 15 residues. The CDR3 loop is CASSLMTGVNSPLHF. Here the CDR3 DNA reads TGTGCCAGCAGTCTTATGACAGGGGTAAATTCACCCCTCCACTTT.

CDR3 nucleotide sequence: TGTGCCAGCTCACCAGGCTGGGGAGCCGGGGGATCCGTCACTCAGAACACTGAAGCTTTCTTT. Its protein is CASSPGWGAGGSVTQNTEAFF. The chain couples TRBV18 to TRBJ1-1; the D gene is possibly TRBD1 (5 bases). Germline V gene data show CDR1 as KGHSH and CDR2 as LQKENI. The length of the CDR3 is 21 residues. V lost 2 bases, J lost 1 base, and 29 bases lay in between.

The chain carries TRBV10-3 and TRBJ1-3; TRBD1 is a possible D gene (5 bases). The CDR3 contains 17 residues. Germline loops: CDR1 ENHRY, CDR2 SYGVKD. Trimming cost V 0 bases and J 0 bases, with 12 bases left between them. The CDR3: CAISESGGTTSGNTIYF. CDR3 sequence (DNA): TGTGCCATCAGTGAGTCGGGGGGAACGACCTCTGGAAACACCATATATTTT.

The V gene is TRBV9, the J gene TRBJ1-2; D is uncertain. CDR3 length equals 13 residues. CDR1 and CDR2 (germline): SGDLS, YYNGEE. Trimming removed 4 bases from V and 4 bases from J, with 11 bases in between. CDR3 sequence (DNA): TGTGCCAGCAGCACACACAGTGGCTATGGCTACACCTTC. This encodes CASSTHSGYGYTF.

This chain links TRBV6-1 with TRBJ1-5; 9 bases map to TRBD1. V gave up 2 bases and J gave up 5 bases; unmatched junction bases: 4. The CDR3 spans 15 residues. The germline V gene has CDR1 MNHNS and CDR2 SASEGT. CDR3 DNA: TGTGCCAGCAGTGAACTGGGACAGGGTCATCAGCCCCAGCATTTT. Its translation is CASSELGQGHQPQHF.

As regards this clone: The junction shows a germline mismatch at one end, possibly a read error. The chain employs TRBV7-2 and TRBJ2-3; 8 nucleotides agree with TRBD1. Germline V gives CDR1 SGHTA, CDR2 FQGNSA. The CDR3 extends over 14 amino acids. The CDR3 DNA sequence: TGTGCCAGCAGCTTAGGTGTTTTCGGACAGGGCGTGGAGTTT. This gives the protein CASSLGVFGQGVEF.

The chain carries TRBV28 and TRBJ2-5, with 8 bases fitting TRBD1. V dropped 2 bases and J dropped 5; count of bases not matched to a gene: 7. The CDR3 consists of 15 residues. The germline gives CDR1 MDHEN, CDR2 SYDVKM. This chain's CDR3 is CASSLPTGGAETQYF. The CDR3 nucleotides read TGTGCCAGCAGTTTACCTACAGGGGGAGCTGAGACCCAGTACTTC.

In this sample, this clone turned up a few times. This rearrangement joins TRBV15 to TRBJ1-2; maybe TRBD1 (5 bases). Germline CDR1 and CDR2: LNHNV and YYDKDF (reference sequence). V lost 2 bases and J lost 6, with 28 bases in between. The CDR3 length is 19 residues. As DNA, the CDR3 is TGTGCCACCAGCAGACAGTCATCGTTCCCGATAGCGGGGGTTGATGGCTACACCTTC. Translated: CATSRQSSFPIAGVDGYTF.

This rearrangement joins TRBV15 to TRBJ1-2; D not resolved. Germline CDR1 and CDR2: LNHNV and YYDKDF (reference sequence). V was shortened by 0 bases and J by 4 bases, with 12 bases between the two germline ends. The CDR3 totals 15 residues. For the CDR3, the DNA is TGTGCCACCAGCAGAGATAGAGGCGATGGCTATGGCTACACCTTC. Amino acids: CATSRDRGDGYGYTF.

This clone came up a few times. The J gene is TRBJ2-1, the V gene TRBV11-3; 10 bases fit TRBD2. Trimming removed 2 bases from V and 6 bases from J; junction bases left unmatched: 4. Germline CDR1 reads SGHNT; CDR2 reads YENEEA. The CDR3 totals 15 residues. The CDR3 loop is CASSLSGGDRNEQFF. The CDR3 coding sequence is TGTGCCAGCAGCTTAAGCGGGGGGGATCGCAATGAGCAGTTCTTC.

CDR3 bases: TGTGCCAGCAGCCCCATAAGTCACTACCGGGACAGGGGGTTCCGGTTGAACACCGGGGAGCTGTTTTTT. It translates to CASSPISHYRDRGFRLNTGELFF. V gene TRBV9 combines with J gene TRBJ2-2; TRBD1 matches 11 bases. Germline-derived CDR1 and CDR2 are SGDLS and YYNGEE. V trimming: 4 bases; J trimming: 1 base; junction bases outside the gene matches: 24. This CDR3 is 23 amino acids long.

The genes are TRBV2 and TRBJ2-5, with D possibly being TRBD1 (5 bases). The V and J ends lost 5 bases and 2 bases respectively, with 9 bases between them. CDR1 and CDR2 (germline): SNHLY, FYNNEI. The CDR3 extends over 13 amino acids. CDR3: CASSRQFQETQYF. The CDR3, as DNA: TGTGCCAGCAGTAGACAGTTTCAAGAGACCCAGTACTTC.

The V gene is TRBV12-5, the J gene TRBJ2-2, with D possibly being TRBD2 (5 bases). The ends were cut back, 5 bases at V and 2 bases at J, with 21 bases in the middle. Germline V gives CDR1 LGHNT, CDR2 FRNRAP. CDR3 length equals 18 residues. The CDR3 region is CASGPPDWSPFNTGELFF. CDR3 coding DNA: TGTGCTAGTGGTCCCCCGGACTGGTCCCCTTTTAACACCGGGGAGCTGTTTTTT. The whole variable domain, remainder taken from reference TRBV12-5 and TRBJ2-2, is DARVTQTPRHKVTEMGQEVTMRCQPILGHNTVFWYRQTMMQGLELLAYFRNRAPLDDSGMPKDRFSAEMPDATLATLKIQPSEPRDSAVYFCASGPPDWSPFNTGELFFGEGSRLTVL.

This clone was detected only a few times. V and J are TRBV25-1 and TRBJ1-1; 9 nucleotides align to TRBD1. Germline CDR1 MGHDK, CDR2 SYGVNS. CDR3 size: 12 residues. The J segment lost 4 bases and the V segment lost 6 bases, leaving 0 bases of the junction unmatched. The CDR3 nucleotides are TGTGCCAGCAGGGGACAGGGCACTGAAGCTTTCTTT. This codes for CASRGQGTEAFF.

The rearrangement joins TRBV6-5 to TRBJ2-1, with 8 bases that match TRBD1. V lost 6 bases and J lost 11; bases outside the gene matches: 9. The germline V gene has CDR1 MNHEY and CDR2 SVGAGI. CDR3 size: 13 residues. The CDR3, as DNA: TGTGCCAGCAGACCGGGACAGGACTTTCAGCAGTTCTTC. Its protein product is CASRPGQDFQQFF.

V is TRBV5-1 and J is TRBJ1-5; 7 bases map to TRBD1. Germline V gives CDR1 SGHRS, CDR2 YFSETQ. The CDR3 sequence is 13 residues long. The J segment lost 8 bases and the V segment lost 4 bases, leaving 6 bases of the junction unmatched. CDR3 amino acids: CASSLQGTEPQHF. CDR3 coding DNA: TGCGCCAGCAGCCTCCAGGGGACAGAGCCCCAGCATTTT.

The chain links TRBV18 to TRBJ2-5; D ambiguous. This CDR3 has 13 amino acids. With 5 bases removed from V and 3 bases from J, the gap between germline ends came to 10 bases. The germline CDR1 and CDR2 sequences are KGHSH and LQKENI. CDR3 in amino acids: CASSSWAEETQYF. In DNA form, the CDR3 reads TGTGCCAGCTCATCATGGGCAGAAGAGACCCAGTACTTC. The variable domain in full, completed from reference TRBV18 and TRBJ2-5, reads NAGVMQNPRHLVRRRGQEARLRCSPMKGHSHVYWYRQLPEEGLKFMVYLQKENIIDESGMPKERFSAEFPKEGPSILRIQQVVRGDSAAYFCASSSWAEETQYFGPGTRLLVL.

J is TRBJ2-7 and V is TRBV30, with D possibly being TRBD1 (6 bases). Trimming shortened V by 3 bases and J by 6 bases, and 15 bases separated the two germline ends. The CDR3 loop spans 13 amino acids. Germline V CDR1 and CDR2: GTSNPN, SVGIG (reference sequence). The CDR3 loop reads CAWSLQGSGEQYF. For the CDR3, the DNA is TGTGCCTGGAGCCTACAGGGATCGGGCGAGCAGTACTTC.

This clone has more than one count but fewer than ten. The rearrangement joins TRBV2 to TRBJ1-6; 8 positions match TRBD1. The CDR3 runs to 17 residues. Germline-derived CDR1 and CDR2 are SNHLY and FYNNEI. J gave up 4 bases and V 9 bases, and 14 bases lay outside the gene matches. This CDR3 is CASNRNTGQGYNSPLHF. The CDR3 nucleotides are TGTGCCAGTAACAGAAATACTGGACAGGGTTATAATTCACCCCTCCACTTT. Supplemented by reference TRBV2 and TRBJ1-6, the full variable domain reads EPEVTQTPSHQVTQMGQEVILRCVPISNHLYFYWYRQILGQKVEFLVSFYNNEISEKSEIFDDQFSVERPDGSNFTLKIRSTKLEDSAMYFCASNRNTGQGYNSPLHFGNGTRLTVT.

This clone was seen a few times. The chain is built from TRBV13 and TRBJ1-4; 8 bases align to TRBD1. The V segment lost 5 bases and the J segment 7 bases; nucleotides outside the gene matches: 6. The germline V gene encodes CDR1 PRHDT and CDR2 FYEKMQ (reference sequence). This CDR3 contains 14 residues. The CDR3 region is CASSEDRGTEKLFF. CDR3 nucleotide sequence: TGTGCCAGCAGCGAAGACAGGGGTACTGAAAAACTGTTTTTT.

The rearrangement uses TRBV28 and TRBJ2-7; D might be TRBD1 (6 bases). Germline CDR1 and CDR2: MDHEN and SYDVKM. V lost 6 bases and J 6 bases, leaving 18 bases between the germline ends. The length of the CDR3 is 14 residues. CDR3 sequence: CASSPSRRGAEQYF. CDR3 DNA: TGTGCCAGCAGCCCCAGTCGCAGGGGAGCCGAGCAGTACTTC.